This paragraph covers one T cell receptor (beta chain) sequence. A much larger clone lies one base from this, so it may be a read error. Documented time point: newly diagnosed GD, antithyroid drugs for less than 3 months. The authors made the TCR library using RNA they extracted from PBMCs. Arm-PCR of CDR3 regions with iRepertoire HTBI primers generated TCR beta libraries. TCRdb called the multiplex PCR reads again in MiXCR, with one record for every CDR3 protein. Seen here are approximately 470,000 distinct CDR3 sequences, roughly 15% observed once, and the top ten hold 12%. This sample is drawn from a study of regulatory T cells in long-lasting Graves disease. The same data also went into a second study, on T cells in Graves' hyperthyroidism and ophthalmopathy. Per that paper: In validation, the model predicted ophthalmopathy. These predictions came a median about 6.2 months before onset.

This sample comprised peripheral blood mononuclear cells (PBMCs), obtained at new diagnosis, from a patient treated with antithyroid drugs. This TCR came from a man aged 35-49 years with Graves disease.

The chain's CDR3 is CASGFGTGGTGELFF. CDR3 DNA sequence: TGTGCTAGTGGTTTTGGGACAGGGGGAACCGGGGAGCTGTTTTTT. This rearrangement joins TRBV12-5 to TRBJ2-2; TRBD1 matches at 11 bases. The germline V gene encodes CDR1 LGHNT and CDR2 FRNRAP. The ends lost 3 bases at V and 5 bases at J; junction bases unmatched: 2. This CDR3 is 15 amino acids long.